This T cell receptor beta chain is from a study of monozygotic twins with inflammatory bowel disease. Total RNA was isolated from whole blood without T cell sorting. The CDR3 is 14 residues long. Germline-derived CDR1 and CDR2 are GTSNPN and SVGIG (reference sequence). With eight separate reactions per sample, the authors made cDNA. After re-calling the 5' RACE reads, TCRdb lists one entry per CDR3 protein, DNA absent. This table lists approximately 300,000 distinct CDR3 sequences. The sample comprised blood. The receptor was derived from a human donor with ulcerative colitis or Crohn's disease, or a healthy co-twin of an affected twin (not recorded which). V usage is TRBV30 and J usage is TRBJ2-1. The CDR3 reads CAWSVAYFYNEQFF.